The 20 T cell receptor beta chains below come from one sample, sequenced in a study of regulatory T cells in long-lasting Graves disease. Described time point: newly diagnosed GD, antithyroid drugs for less than 3 months. RNA isolated from PBMCs was used to make the TCR library. Libraries of TCR beta came from iRepertoire HTBI primers plus Arm-PCR of CDR3 regions. One entry per CDR3 protein, called by TCRdb with MiXCR from the multiplex PCR reads. The repertoire holds more than 400,000 distinct CDR3 sequences, with around 15% as singletons. The data were also submitted as part of a second study, on T cells in Graves' hyperthyroidism and ophthalmopathy.

The specimen was peripheral blood mononuclear cells (PBMCs), collected at new diagnosis, from a patient treated with antithyroid drugs. Source of these receptors: a man in his forties with Graves disease.

In its sample, this clonotype was seen many times. The J gene is TRBJ1-1, the V gene TRBV11-3; 11 nucleotides line up with TRBD1. Losses at the gene ends were 3 bases for V and 4 bases for J; bases not matched to a gene: 1. CDR3 length: 14 residues. Germline V gene data show CDR1 as SGHNT and CDR2 as YENEEA. The CDR3 nucleotides read TGTGCCAGCAGCTTCGGGACAGGGGGCACTGAAGCTTTCTTT. It translates to CASSFGTGGTEAFF.

A few counts support this clonotype. This rearrangement joins TRBV30 to TRBJ2-7; no reliable D call. V was cut by 4 bases and J by 7 bases, with 17 bases left in between. Germline CDR1 and CDR2: GTSNPN and SVGIG (reference sequence). The CDR3 sequence is 13 residues long. Here the CDR3 DNA reads TGTGCCTGGACTCCGGCGTGGATTGGGGAGCAGTACTTC. This codes for CAWTPAWIGEQYF. The whole variable domain, filled in from reference TRBV30 and TRBJ2-7, reads SQTIHQWPATLVQPVGSPLSLECTVEGTSNPNLYWYRQAAGRGLQLLFYSVGIGQISSEVPQNLSASRPQDRQFILSSKKLLLSDSGFYLCAWTPAWIGEQYFGPGTRLTVT.

This clonotype turned up a few times. The chain uses TRBV27 and TRBJ2-7; 9 bases fit TRBD2. CDR1 is MNHEY and CDR2 is SMNVEV in the germline V gene (reference sequence). Trimming cost V 7 bases and J 2 bases; bases outside gene matches: 18. This CDR3 is 18 amino acids long. This CDR3 is CASTFEGGGASGTYEQYF. CDR3 nucleotides: TGTGCCAGCACGTTTGAAGGCGGGGGGGCTAGCGGGACCTACGAGCAGTACTTC.

This clonotype was counted many times. The V and J genes are TRBV20-1 and TRBJ1-1, with D perhaps TRBD1 (5 bases). CDR1 is DFQATT and CDR2 is SNEGSKA in the germline V gene (reference sequence). The length of the CDR3 is 13 residues. The V gene lost 4 bases and the J gene lost 0 bases, with 9 bases spanning the gap. CDR3 sequence: CSANGHMNTEAFF. The CDR3 coding sequence is TGCAGTGCTAACGGACATATGAACACTGAAGCTTTCTTT.

This chain uses TRBV20-1 with TRBJ2-1, with TRBD2 as a possible D gene (5 bases). The V end lost 1 base, the J end lost 5 bases, and 6 bases lay between the germline ends. The germline gives CDR1 DFQATT, CDR2 SNEGSKA (reference sequence). This CDR3 region has 12 residues. CDR3 sequence reads: CSARAGNNEQFF. The DNA for the CDR3 is TGCAGTGCTAGAGCCGGGAACAATGAGCAGTTCTTC.

This clonotype was seen more than once but under ten times. The V call is TRBV20-1, the J call TRBJ2-7; TRBD2 aligns across 9 bases. There are 15 residues in the CDR3. Losses at the gene ends were 0 bases for V and 1 base for J; bases not matched to a gene: 4. CDR1 DFQATT and CDR2 SNEGSKA come from the germline V gene (reference sequence). CDR3 in DNA: TGCAGTGCTAGAGAAAGCGGGGGGCCATCCTACGAGCAGTACTTC. Protein: CSARESGGPSYEQYF.

This clonotype was observed many times. J is TRBJ2-1 and V is TRBV12-3 or TRBV12-4; D may be TRBD2 (6 bases). The CDR3 is made up of 16 amino acids. Trimming pared 3 bases from V and 4 bases from J, leaving 16 bases between. CDR3 protein: CASSFLFSGAYNEQFF. The CDR3 nucleotides are TGTGCCAGCAGTTTCCTTTTTAGCGGAGCTTACAATGAGCAGTTCTTC.

This clonotype was counted many times. CDR3 sequence: CASSGTSGPSYEQYF. The CDR3, as DNA: TGCGCCAGCAGCGGGACTAGCGGACCTTCCTACGAGCAGTACTTC. The chain is built from TRBV5-1 and TRBJ2-7, with TRBD2 identical over 11 bases. CDR1 is SGHRS, CDR2 YFSETQ, per germline. There are 15 residues in the CDR3. V shed 4 bases and J 1 base; nucleotides not matched to a gene: 4. Using reference TRBV5-1 and TRBJ2-7 for the parts outside the CDR3, the full variable domain is KAGVTQTPRYLIKTRGQQVTLSCSPISGHRSVSWYQQTPGQGLQFLFEYFSETQRNKGNFPGRFSGRQFSNSRSEMNVSTLELGDSALYLCASSGTSGPSYEQYFGPGTRLTVT.

This clonotype showed up many times. V and J are TRBV11-2 and TRBJ2-1; 7 positions agree with TRBD2. The CDR3 contains 15 residues. The germline V gene encodes CDR1 SGHAT and CDR2 FQNNGV. Trimming removed 9 bases from V and 0 bases from J; junction bases left unmatched: 8. The CDR3 spells CASSSGVSSYNEQFF. The CDR3 coding sequence is TGTGCCAGTTCCAGCGGGGTCAGCTCCTACAATGAGCAGTTCTTC. Combining the CDR3 with reference TRBV11-2 and TRBJ2-1 gives the whole variable domain EAGVAQSPRYKIIEKRQSVAFWCNPISGHATLYWYQQILGQGPKLLIQFQNNGVVDDSQLPKDRFSAERLKGVDSTLKIQPAKLEDSAVYLCASSSGVSSYNEQFFGPGTRLTVL.

This clonotype showed up just a few times. CDR3 DNA: TGCAGTGCCCCGGACAGGTCGGGCAATCAGCCCCAGCATTTT. Its translation is CSAPDRSGNQPQHF. This chain uses TRBV20-1 with TRBJ1-5; TRBD1 aligns across 7 bases. Germline V gene sequence: CDR1 DFQATT, CDR2 SNEGSKA (reference sequence). V trimming: 6 bases; J trimming: 2 bases; junction bases outside the gene matches: 7. The CDR3 sequence is 14 residues long.

The sample holds a few counts of this clonotype. The chain recombines TRBV7-3 with TRBJ2-6; the D is unclear. The CDR3 runs to 15 residues. V was pared by 4 bases and J by 2 bases, with 9 bases between. The V gene's germline CDR1 is SGHTA and CDR2 FQGTGA. The CDR3 reads CASSSPWTGANVLTF. Written as DNA, the CDR3 is TGTGCCAGCAGCTCCCCCTGGACTGGGGCCAACGTCCTGACTTTC.

This clonotype was observed a handful of times. V and J are TRBV29-1 and TRBJ2-7; TRBD2 might be the D (6 bases). This CDR3 has 15 amino acids. CDR1 and CDR2 (germline): SQVTM, ANQGSEA. V was clipped by 6 bases and J by 3 bases, with 21 bases between them. The CDR3 nucleotides are TGCAGCGTCCAGATCGGGACTGGGGAACTCTACGAGCAGTACTTC. Its protein product is CSVQIGTGELYEQYF.

This clonotype was counted at least ten times. V gene TRBV7-9 combines with J gene TRBJ2-5; unclear D gene. The germline CDR1 and CDR2 sequences are SEHNR and FQNEAQ (reference sequence). The CDR3 consists of 15 residues. With 1 base removed from V and 1 base from J, the gap between germline ends came to 10 bases. The CDR3 loop reads CASSLVGYVQETQYF. CDR3 coding DNA: TGTGCCAGCAGCTTAGTAGGGTACGTCCAAGAGACCCAGTACTTC.

This clonotype was recorded at least ten times. The V and J genes are TRBV5-1 and TRBJ2-7, with a possible D match to TRBD1 (6 bases). Germline lookup yields CDR1 SGHRS and CDR2 YFSETQ. Trimming took off 0 bases at V and 4 bases at J, with 11 bases between the two ends. The CDR3 consists of 14 residues. CDR3 nucleotide sequence: TGCGCCAGCAGCTTGGTGCAGGGGACGTACGAGCAGTACTTC. This gives the protein CASSLVQGTYEQYF.

This clonotype was counted at least ten times. The chain links TRBV12-3 or TRBV12-4 to TRBJ2-1; possibly TRBD2 for D (5 bases). V lost 4 bases, J lost 12 bases, and 13 bases lay in between. The CDR3 is 12 residues long. CDR3 residues: CASSSSVGRQFF. In nucleotides, the CDR3 is TGTGCCAGCAGTTCGAGCGTGGGGAGGCAGTTCTTC.

The table lists this clonotype with many counts. The rearrangement joins TRBV7-3 to TRBJ2-1; D not certain. In germline, CDR1 is SGHTA, CDR2 FQGTGA. Trimming stripped 2 bases from V and 4 bases from J, with 9 bases between. The CDR3 has 14 residues. The CDR3 loop is CASSLGSAYNEQFF. CDR3 in DNA: TGTGCCAGCAGCTTAGGTTCAGCGTACAATGAGCAGTTCTTC.

This clonotype occurred once. The chain couples TRBV5-6 to TRBJ2-1, with TRBD1 identical over 9 bases. Germline lookup yields CDR1 SGHDT and CDR2 YYEEEE. V was pared by 4 bases and J by 4 bases, with 9 bases of the junction left unmatched. This CDR3 region has 16 residues. The CDR3 reads CASSPSPGQGYNEQFF. The CDR3 DNA reads as TGTGCCAGCAGCCCATCGCCGGGACAGGGTTACAATGAGCAGTTCTTC.

This clonotype came up many times. V and J are TRBV6-1 and TRBJ2-1; tentative D call: TRBD1 (6 bases). Trimming took 7 bases from V and 5 from J, leaving 18 bases between them. This CDR3 comprises 15 residues. The germline CDR1 and CDR2 sequences are MNHNS and SASEGT. CDR3 bases: TGTGCCAGCAAGCCGAGGCTTGGGGGCAACAATGAGCAGTTCTTC. It translates to CASKPRLGGNNEQFF.

This clonotype showed up many times. This chain joins TRBV2 and TRBJ1-1; 7 positions agree with TRBD1. V shed 7 bases and J 2 bases; nucleotides not matched to a gene: 7. CDR3 length: 14 residues. The germline V gene has CDR1 SNHLY and CDR2 FYNNEI. The CDR3 DNA sequence: TGTGCCAGCACCCTTTGGGACAGTAACACTGAAGCTTTCTTT. Amino acids: CASTLWDSNTEAFF. Looking up the rest from reference TRBV2 and TRBJ1-1 gives the full variable domain: EPEVTQTPSHQVTQMGQEVILRCVPISNHLYFYWYRQILGQKVEFLVSFYNNEISEKSEIFDDQFSVERPDGSNFTLKIRSTKLEDSAMYFCASTLWDSNTEAFFGQGTRLTVV.

This chain joins TRBV7-9 and TRBJ2-2; TRBD2 is a possible D gene (6 bases). Germline assignment: CDR1 SEHNR and CDR2 FQNEAQ (reference sequence). Trimming shortened V by 10 bases and J by 3 bases, and 18 bases separated the two germline ends. The CDR3 has 15 residues. The CDR3 region is CATKGLRGDTGELFF. Written as DNA, the CDR3 is TGTGCCACAAAGGGGCTTCGCGGGGACACCGGGGAGCTGTTTTTT.